This T cell receptor (beta chain) came from a study of T-cell memory formation after mild COVID-19. In the study overall: In these data, TCR clusters were largely donor specific.

This CDR3 has 15 amino acids. V was clipped by 5 bases and J by 4 bases, with 17 bases between them. CDR1 is MGHDK and CDR2 is SYGVNS in the germline V gene. This clonotype was seen more than once but under ten times. TCRdb reprocessed the 5' RACE reads with MiXCR, giving one entry per CDR3 protein. The table has some 600,000 distinct CDR3 sequences, roughly 17% seen once. Sequenced: PBMCs or a T cell subset sorted from them (not recorded which). V is TRBV25-1 and J is TRBJ2-5; D possibly matches TRBD1 or TRBD2 (5 bases each). This TCR was sampled from an adult woman who had mild COVID-19 (a few samples of this study predate the infection). Cell type and time point are not known. CDR3 sequence: CASSLQVGVGETQYF. CDR3 DNA sequence: TGTGCCAGCAGTCTCCAAGTGGGGGTCGGAGAGACCCAGTACTTC.